The source of this T cell receptor (beta chain) is a study of blood T cell repertoires in COVID-19. As for the study in general: COVID-19 samples from acute and convalescent phases originated in the United States, Italy and Spain. T cells, B-cell-depleted T cells, or PBMCs supplied cDNA or gDNA.

In this sample, this clone turned up once. Only in-frame clones appear in the TCRdb table, and some are missing; sequencing was by immunoSEQ multiplex PCR. This sample has roughly 81,000 clones; about 80% occur once, and the top ten carry more than 2%. Germline V CDR1 and CDR2: KGHSH, LQKENI. This CDR3 spans 16 amino acids. The V end was cut by 6 bases, the J end by 0 bases, with 17 bases between. Input material: peripheral blood. This TCR derives from a woman in her 70s with acute or convalescent COVID-19. The chain is built from TRBV18 and TRBJ1-2, with D possibly matching TRBD1 (5 bases). The DNA of the CDR3 is TGTGCCAGCTCCCGAGGCGGGGGTCGGTCTAACTATGGCTACACCTTC. Its translation is CASSRGGGRSNYGYTF.